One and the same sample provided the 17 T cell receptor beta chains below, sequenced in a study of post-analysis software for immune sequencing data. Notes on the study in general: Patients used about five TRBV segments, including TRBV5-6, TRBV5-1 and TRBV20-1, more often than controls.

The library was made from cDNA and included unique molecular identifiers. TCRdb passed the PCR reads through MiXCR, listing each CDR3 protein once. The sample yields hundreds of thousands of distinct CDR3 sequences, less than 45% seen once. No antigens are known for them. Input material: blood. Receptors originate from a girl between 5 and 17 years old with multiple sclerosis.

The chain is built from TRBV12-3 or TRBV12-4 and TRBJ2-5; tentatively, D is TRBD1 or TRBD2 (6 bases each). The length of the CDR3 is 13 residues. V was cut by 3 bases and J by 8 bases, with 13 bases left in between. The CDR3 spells CASSFGGQDTQYF. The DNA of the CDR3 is TGTGCCAGCAGTTTCGGGGGCCAGGACACCCAGTACTTC.

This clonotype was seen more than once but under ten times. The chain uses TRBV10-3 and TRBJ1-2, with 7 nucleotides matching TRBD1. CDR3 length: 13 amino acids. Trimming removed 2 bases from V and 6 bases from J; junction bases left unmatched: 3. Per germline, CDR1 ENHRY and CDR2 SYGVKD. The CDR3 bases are TGTGCCATCAGTGAGCTACAGGGGAATGGCTACACCTTC. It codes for CAISELQGNGYTF.

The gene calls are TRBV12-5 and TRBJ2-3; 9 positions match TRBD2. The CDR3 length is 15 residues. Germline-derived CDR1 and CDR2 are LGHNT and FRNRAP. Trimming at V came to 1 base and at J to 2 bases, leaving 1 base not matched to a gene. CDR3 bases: TGTGCTAGTGGTTTGGGACTAGCGGACACAGATACGCAGTATTTT. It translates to CASGLGLADTDTQYF.

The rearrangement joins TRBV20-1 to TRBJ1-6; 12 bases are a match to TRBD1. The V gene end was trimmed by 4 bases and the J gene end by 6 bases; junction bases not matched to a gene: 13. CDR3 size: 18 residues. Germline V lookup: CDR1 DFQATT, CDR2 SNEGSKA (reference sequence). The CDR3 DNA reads TGCAGTGCTAACCGGGACAGGGGGCCAAACCTGCCTAATTCACCCCTCCACTTT. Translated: CSANRDRGPNLPNSPLHF.

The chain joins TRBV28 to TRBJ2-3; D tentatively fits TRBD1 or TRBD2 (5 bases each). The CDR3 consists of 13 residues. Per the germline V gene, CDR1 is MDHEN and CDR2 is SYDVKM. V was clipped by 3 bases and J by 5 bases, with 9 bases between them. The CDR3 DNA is TGTGCCAGCAGTTTGGGGGTAGGAGATACGCAGTATTTT. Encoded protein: CASSLGVGDTQYF.

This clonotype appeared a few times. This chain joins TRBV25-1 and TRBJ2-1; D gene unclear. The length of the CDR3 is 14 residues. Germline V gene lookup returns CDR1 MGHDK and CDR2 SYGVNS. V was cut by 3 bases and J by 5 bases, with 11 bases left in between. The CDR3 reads CASSEGVINNEQFF. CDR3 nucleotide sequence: TGTGCCAGCAGTGAGGGTGTGATTAACAATGAGCAGTTCTTC.

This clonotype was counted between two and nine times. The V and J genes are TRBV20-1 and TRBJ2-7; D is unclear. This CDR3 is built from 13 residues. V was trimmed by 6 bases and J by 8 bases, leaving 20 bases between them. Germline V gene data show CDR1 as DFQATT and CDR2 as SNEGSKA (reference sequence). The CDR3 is CSARPPDLPQQYF. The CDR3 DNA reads TGCAGTGCCAGACCCCCGGATCTACCCCAGCAGTACTTC.

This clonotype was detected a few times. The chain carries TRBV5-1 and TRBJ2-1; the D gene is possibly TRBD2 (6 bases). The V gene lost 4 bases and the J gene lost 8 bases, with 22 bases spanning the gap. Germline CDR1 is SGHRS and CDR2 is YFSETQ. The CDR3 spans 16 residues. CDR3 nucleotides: TGCGCCAGCAGCCGAATAGCGGAGCCCGTTAAGCATGAGCAGTTCTTC. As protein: CASSRIAEPVKHEQFF.

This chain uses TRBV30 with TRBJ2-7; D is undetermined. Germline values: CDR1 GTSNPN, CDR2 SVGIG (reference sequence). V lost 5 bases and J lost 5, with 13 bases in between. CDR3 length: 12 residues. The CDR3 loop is CAWDTNADEQYF. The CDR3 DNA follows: TGTGCCTGGGACACAAATGCAGACGAGCAGTACTTC.

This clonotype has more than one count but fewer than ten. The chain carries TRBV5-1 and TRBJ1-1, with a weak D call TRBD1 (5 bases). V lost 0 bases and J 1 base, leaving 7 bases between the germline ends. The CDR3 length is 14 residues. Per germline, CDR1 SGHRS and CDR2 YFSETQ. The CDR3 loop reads CASSLGQQNTEAFF. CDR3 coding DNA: TGCGCCAGCAGCTTGGGACAGCAGAACACTGAAGCTTTCTTT.

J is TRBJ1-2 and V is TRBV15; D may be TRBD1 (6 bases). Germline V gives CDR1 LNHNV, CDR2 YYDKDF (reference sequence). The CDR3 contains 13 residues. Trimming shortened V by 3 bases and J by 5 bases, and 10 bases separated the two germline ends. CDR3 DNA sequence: TGTGCCACCAGCAGTGTCAGGGGTTATGGCTACACCTTC. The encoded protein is CATSSVRGYGYTF.

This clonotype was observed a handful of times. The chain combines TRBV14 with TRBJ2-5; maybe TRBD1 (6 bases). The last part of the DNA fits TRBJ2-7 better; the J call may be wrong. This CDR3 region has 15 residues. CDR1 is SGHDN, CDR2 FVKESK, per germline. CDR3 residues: CASSLITGTYYEQYF. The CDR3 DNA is TGTGCCAGCAGCCTTATTACAGGGACCTACTACGAGCAGTACTTC.

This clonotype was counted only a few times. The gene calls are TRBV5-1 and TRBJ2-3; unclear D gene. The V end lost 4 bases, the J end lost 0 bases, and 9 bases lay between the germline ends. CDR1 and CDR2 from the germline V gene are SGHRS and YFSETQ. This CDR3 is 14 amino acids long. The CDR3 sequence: CASSPEISTDTQYF. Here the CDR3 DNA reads TGCGCCAGCAGCCCCGAGATAAGCACAGATACGCAGTATTTT.

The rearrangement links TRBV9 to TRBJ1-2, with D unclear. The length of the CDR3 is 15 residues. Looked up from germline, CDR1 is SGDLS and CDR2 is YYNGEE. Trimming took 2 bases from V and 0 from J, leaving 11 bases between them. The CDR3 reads CASSVGVLANYGYTF. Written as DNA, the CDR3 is TGTGCCAGCAGCGTTGGGGTTTTAGCTAACTATGGCTACACCTTC.

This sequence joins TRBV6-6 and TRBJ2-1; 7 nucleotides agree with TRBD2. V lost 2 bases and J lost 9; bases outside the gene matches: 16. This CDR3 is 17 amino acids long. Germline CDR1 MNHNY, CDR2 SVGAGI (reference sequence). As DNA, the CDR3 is TGTGCCAGCAGTTACAGTCCCGCTAGCGGTTTGTTTAGTGAGCAGTTCTTC. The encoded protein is CASSYSPASGLFSEQFF.

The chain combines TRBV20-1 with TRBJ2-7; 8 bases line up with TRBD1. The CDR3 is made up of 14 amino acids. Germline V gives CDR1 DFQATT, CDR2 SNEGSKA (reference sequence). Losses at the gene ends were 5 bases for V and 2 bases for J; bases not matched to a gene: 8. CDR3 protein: CSAGQGAGTYEQYF. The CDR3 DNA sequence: TGCAGTGCTGGTCAGGGGGCCGGGACCTACGAGCAGTACTTC.

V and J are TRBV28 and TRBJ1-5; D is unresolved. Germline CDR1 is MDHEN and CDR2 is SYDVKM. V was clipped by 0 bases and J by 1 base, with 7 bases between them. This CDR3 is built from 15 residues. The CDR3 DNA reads TGTGCCAGCAGTTTATGGGCTATAAGCAATCAGCCCCAGCATTTT. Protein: CASSLWAISNQPQHF.